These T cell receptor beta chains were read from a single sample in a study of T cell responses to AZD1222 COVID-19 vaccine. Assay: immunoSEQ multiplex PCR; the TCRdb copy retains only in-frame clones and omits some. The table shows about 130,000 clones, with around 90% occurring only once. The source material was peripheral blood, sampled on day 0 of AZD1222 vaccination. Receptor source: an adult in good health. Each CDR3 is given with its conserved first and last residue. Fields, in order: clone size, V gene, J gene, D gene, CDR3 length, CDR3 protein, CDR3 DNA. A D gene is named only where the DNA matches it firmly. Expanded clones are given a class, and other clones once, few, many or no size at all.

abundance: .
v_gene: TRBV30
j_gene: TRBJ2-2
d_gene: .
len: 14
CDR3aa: CAWGRRPNTGELFF
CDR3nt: TGTGCCTGGGGACGGCGGCCGAACACCGGGGAGCTGTTTTTT

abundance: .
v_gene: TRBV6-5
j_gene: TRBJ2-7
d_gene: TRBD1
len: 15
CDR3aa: CASRGADRGRGEQYF
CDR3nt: TGTGCCAGCAGGGGGGCCGACAGGGGGCGGGGCGAGCAGTACTTC

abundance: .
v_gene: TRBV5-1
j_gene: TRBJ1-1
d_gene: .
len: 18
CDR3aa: CASNSGDRRTEMNTEAFF
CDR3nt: TGCGCCAGCAATTCCGGAGACAGGCGAACGGAGATGAACACTGAAGCTTTCTTT

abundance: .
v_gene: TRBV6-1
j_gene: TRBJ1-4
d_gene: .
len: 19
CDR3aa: CASSELGRGVGGAEEKLFF
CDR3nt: TGTGCCAGCAGTGAACTGGGTAGGGGAGTTGGGGGGGCCGAAGAAAAACTGTTTTTT

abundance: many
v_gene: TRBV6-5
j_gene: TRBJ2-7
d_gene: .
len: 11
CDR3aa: CASSTYYEQYF
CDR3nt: TGTGCCAGCAGTACATACTACGAGCAGTACTTC

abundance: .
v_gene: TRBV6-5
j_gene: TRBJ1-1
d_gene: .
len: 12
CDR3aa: CASSPTGTEAFF
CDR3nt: TGTGCCAGCAGTCCCACGGGTACTGAAGCTTTCTTT

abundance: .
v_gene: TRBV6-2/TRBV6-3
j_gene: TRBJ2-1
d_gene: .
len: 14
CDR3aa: CASSYSGSNKEQFF
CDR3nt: TGTGCCAGCAGTTACTCTGGCAGCAACAAAGAGCAGTTCTTC

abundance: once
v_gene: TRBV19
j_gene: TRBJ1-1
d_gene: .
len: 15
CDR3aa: CASSFWGGRVTEAFF
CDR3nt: TGTGCCAGTAGTTTCTGGGGGGGCAGGGTGACTGAAGCTTTCTTT

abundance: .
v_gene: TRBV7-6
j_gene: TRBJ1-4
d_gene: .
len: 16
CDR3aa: CASSSTTGSSNEKLFF
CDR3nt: TGTGCCAGCAGCTCGACTACCGGGAGCTCGAATGAAAAACTGTTTTTT

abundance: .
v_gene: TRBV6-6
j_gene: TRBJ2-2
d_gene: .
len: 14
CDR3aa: CASSQFIQVGELFF
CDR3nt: TGTGCCAGCAGCCAATTCATTCAGGTCGGGGAGCTGTTTTTT

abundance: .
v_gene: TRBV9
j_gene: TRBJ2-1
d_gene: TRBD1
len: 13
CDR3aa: CASSPGQGFGQFF
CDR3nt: TGTGCCAGCAGCCCAGGACAGGGGTTTGGGCAGTTCTTC

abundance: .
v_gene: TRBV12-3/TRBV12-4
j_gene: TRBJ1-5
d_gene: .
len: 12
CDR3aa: CASSPWGQPQHF
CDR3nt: TGTGCCAGCAGTCCCTGGGGTCAGCCCCAGCATTTT

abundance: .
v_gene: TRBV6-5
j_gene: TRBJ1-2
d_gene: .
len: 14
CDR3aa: CASSSPIQPGGYTF
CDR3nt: TGTGCCAGCAGTTCCCCTATACAGCCAGGAGGCTACACCTTC

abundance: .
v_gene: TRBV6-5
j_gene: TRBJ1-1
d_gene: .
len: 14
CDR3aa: CASAEGGRYTEAFF
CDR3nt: TGTGCCAGCGCGGAGGGTGGTAGGTACACTGAAGCTTTCTTT

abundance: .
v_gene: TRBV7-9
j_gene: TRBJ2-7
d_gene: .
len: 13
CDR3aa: CASSHAASYEQYF
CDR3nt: TGTGCCAGCAGCCACGCGGCTTCCTACGAGCAGTACTTC

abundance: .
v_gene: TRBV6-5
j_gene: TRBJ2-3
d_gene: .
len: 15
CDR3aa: CASSYVRDSQDTQYF
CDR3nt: TGTGCCAGCAGTTACGTCCGCGACAGTCAAGATACGCAGTATTTT

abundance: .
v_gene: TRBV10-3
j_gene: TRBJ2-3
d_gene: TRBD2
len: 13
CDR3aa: CAATGGAKDTQYF
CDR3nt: TGTGCCGCGACCGGGGGGGCCAAAGATACGCAGTATTTT

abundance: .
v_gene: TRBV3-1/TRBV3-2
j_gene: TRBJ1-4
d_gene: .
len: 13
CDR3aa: CASLDSLVEKLFF
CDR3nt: TGTGCCAGCCTGGACAGCCTAGTCGAAAAACTGTTTTTT

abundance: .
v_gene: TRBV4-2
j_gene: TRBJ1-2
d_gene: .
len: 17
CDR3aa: CASSQGGTVGGDYGYTF
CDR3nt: TGTGCCAGCAGCCAGGGGGGCACAGTGGGGGGAGATTATGGCTACACCTTC

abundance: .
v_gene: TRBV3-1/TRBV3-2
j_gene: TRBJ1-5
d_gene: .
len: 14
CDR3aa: CASSPGRVRQPQHF
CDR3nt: TGTGCCAGCAGCCCGGGCAGGGTACGTCAGCCCCAGCATTTT

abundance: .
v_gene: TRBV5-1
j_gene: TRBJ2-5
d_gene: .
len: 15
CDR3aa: CASSLDGGWGETQYF
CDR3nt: TGCGCCAGCAGCTTGGATGGGGGTTGGGGAGAGACCCAGTACTTC

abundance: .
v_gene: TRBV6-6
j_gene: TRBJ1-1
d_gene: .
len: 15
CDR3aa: CASSYVGQRGTEAFF
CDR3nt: TGTGCCAGCAGTTATGTGGGACAAAGGGGAACTGAAGCTTTCTTT

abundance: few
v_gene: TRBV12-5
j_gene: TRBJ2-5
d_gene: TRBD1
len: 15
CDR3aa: CASGLGTGVGETQYF
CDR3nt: TGTGCTAGTGGTTTGGGGACAGGGGTCGGAGAGACCCAGTACTTC

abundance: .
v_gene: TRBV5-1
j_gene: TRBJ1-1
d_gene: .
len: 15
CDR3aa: CASSLLGTDHQEAFF
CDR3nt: TGCGCCAGCAGCTTGTTAGGGACGGACCATCAAGAAGCTTTCTTT

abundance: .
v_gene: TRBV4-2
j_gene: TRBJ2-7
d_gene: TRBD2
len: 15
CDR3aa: CASSQAFGRSYEQYF
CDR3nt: TGTGCCAGCAGCCAAGCGTTCGGGAGGTCCTACGAGCAGTACTTC

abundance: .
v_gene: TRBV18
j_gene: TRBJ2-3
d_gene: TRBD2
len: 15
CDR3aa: CASSPVGGAGDTQYF
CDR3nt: TGTGCCAGCTCACCGGTCGGGGGGGCCGGAGATACGCAGTATTTT

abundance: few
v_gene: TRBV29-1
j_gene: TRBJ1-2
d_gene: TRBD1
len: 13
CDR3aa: CSAAKTGERGYTF
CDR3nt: TGCAGCGCTGCTAAAACAGGGGAACGGGGCTACACCTTC

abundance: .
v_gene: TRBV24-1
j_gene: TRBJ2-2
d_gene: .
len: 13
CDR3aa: CATKDPNTGELFF
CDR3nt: TGTGCCACCAAGGATCCTAACACCGGGGAGCTGTTTTTT